The source of this T cell receptor beta chain is a study of technical replicates of blood from a handful of donors. Here immunoSEQ multiplex PCR was the method, and the copy in TCRdb shows in-frame clones only, minus some. The data hold 45,000 to 50,000 clones, with about 93% observed a single time. Germline V lookup: CDR1 PRHDT, CDR2 FYEKMQ (reference sequence). The germline V and J ends were trimmed by 5 bases and 8 bases, with 12 bases remaining between them. The CDR3 totals 13 residues. The material sequenced was PBMCs. The chain combines TRBV13 with TRBJ1-4; tentatively, D is TRBD1 (6 bases). The receptor's source is a human donor in good health. Some clones in this sample may be carry-over from other donors' samples. The CDR3 loop reads CASSQQGGEKLFF. The CDR3 DNA is TGTGCCAGCAGCCAACAGGGAGGGGAAAAACTGTTTTTT.